The 22 T cell receptor beta chains reported below all come from one sample, sequenced in a study of glioma-infiltrating T cells after dendritic cell vaccination. Here immunoSEQ multiplex PCR was the method, and the copy in TCRdb shows in-frame clones only, minus some. The data contain tens of thousands of clones, 85% to 90% of them seen just once; the ten biggest clones take up 15% to 19%. This sample comprised blood, obtained before dendritic cell vaccination. The receptor source for this set is a human donor with glioblastoma.

This clone was recorded only once. The V and J genes are TRBV5-4 and TRBJ1-2; D perhaps matches TRBD1 (6 bases). V was pared by 10 bases and J by 2 bases, with 21 bases between. Germline V gene lookup returns CDR1 SGHNT and CDR2 YYREEE (reference sequence). The length of the CDR3 is 15 residues. The CDR3 nucleotides read TGTGCCGTCAAAAGGGGGAATGAATTAAACTATGGCTACACCTTC. Protein product: CAVKRGNELNYGYTF.

The chain has TRBV7-6 and TRBJ2-5, with a tentative D call TRBD2 (5 bases). The V gene's germline CDR1 is SGHVS and CDR2 FNYEAQ. The V end was cut by 3 bases, the J end by 0 bases, with 11 bases between. The CDR3 spans 15 residues. DNA for the CDR3: TGTGCCAGCAGCTTCCAAGGACTTCACCAAGAGACCCAGTACTTC. Translating it yields CASSFQGLHQETQYF.

This clone was counted only a few times. The genes are TRBV19 and TRBJ1-5; TRBD1 might be the D (6 bases). Between the trimmed V and J ends, which lost 7 bases and 3 bases, there was a span of 22 bases. The germline V gene has CDR1 LNHDA and CDR2 SQIVND (reference sequence). The CDR3 consists of 17 residues. CDR3 coding DNA: TGTGCCAGTACCCCCGAAGGGAGAACAGGGCTCAATCAGCCCCAGCATTTT. This gives the protein CASTPEGRTGLNQPQHF.

V gene TRBV7-3 combines with J gene TRBJ2-1; 7 nucleotides line up with TRBD1. CDR1 is SGHTA, CDR2 FQGTGA, per germline. This CDR3 is 15 amino acids long. With V trimmed by 2 bases and J by 6 bases, 7 bases remained unmatched. As DNA, the CDR3 is TGTGCCAGCAGCTTAGACAGGGTGGCGAGCAATGAGCAGTTCTTC. Amino acids: CASSLDRVASNEQFF.

This clone turned up a few times. The chain employs TRBV27 and TRBJ2-3, with 7 bases aligning to TRBD1. The J segment lost 5 bases and the V segment lost 4 bases, leaving 6 bases of the junction unmatched. The CDR3 runs 14 residues. Germline CDR1 is MNHEY and CDR2 is SMNVEV (reference sequence). For the CDR3, the DNA is TGTGCCAGCAGTTCGACCACAGGGGTAGATACGCAGTATTTT. Protein product: CASSSTTGVDTQYF.

The chain joins TRBV5-4 to TRBJ1-1; D uncertain. V shed 2 bases and J shed 1 base, with 6 bases lying between them. The CDR3 runs to 13 residues. Looked up from germline, CDR1 is SGHNT and CDR2 is YYREEE (reference sequence). The CDR3 nucleotides are TGTGCCAGCAGCTTACACCCGAACACTGAAGCTTTCTTT. Its protein is CASSLHPNTEAFF.

The chain is built from TRBV6-4 and TRBJ2-3, with D perhaps matching TRBD2 (5 bases). Trimming shortened V by 4 bases and J by 6 bases, and 14 bases separated the two germline ends. Per germline, CDR1 MRHNA and CDR2 SNTAGT. This CDR3 region has 14 residues. As DNA, the CDR3 is TGTGCCAGCAGTGCTTTGTCTAGCCGTGATACGCAGTATTTT. Protein product: CASSALSSRDTQYF.

The CDR3 reads CASSLVLGSNQPQHF. CDR3 nucleotides: TGTGCCAGCAGCTTAGTCCTCGGTAGCAATCAGCCCCAGCATTTT. This chain connects TRBV7-2 to TRBJ1-5; no clear D gene. The CDR3 loop spans 15 amino acids. The V end lost 1 base, the J end lost 0 bases, and 7 bases lay between the germline ends. The germline V gene encodes CDR1 SGHTA and CDR2 FQGNSA.

This chain joins TRBV2 and TRBJ1-4, with D tentatively TRBD1 (5 bases). Trimming removed 4 bases from V and 8 bases from J, with 14 bases in between. Per germline, CDR1 SNHLY and CDR2 FYNNEI. The CDR3 covers 14 residues. In nucleotides, the CDR3 is TGTGCCAGCAGTGCAGGGATTCTGACCGAAAAACTGTTTTTT. It yields the protein CASSAGILTEKLFF.

This chain uses TRBV4-2 with TRBJ1-5, with no clear D. V was shortened by 1 base and J by 4 bases, with 14 bases between the two germline ends. The CDR3 contains 16 residues. The germline CDR1 and CDR2 sequences are LGHNA and YNFKEQ. CDR3 amino acids: CASSQALGLLNQPQHF. CDR3 coding DNA: TGTGCCAGCAGCCAAGCACTCGGTTTACTTAATCAGCCCCAGCATTTT.

J is TRBJ2-5 and V is TRBV18, with 11 positions matching TRBD2. The trim removed 3 bases at V and 2 bases at J, leaving 8 bases unmatched. This CDR3 has 17 amino acids. Germline loops: CDR1 KGHSH, CDR2 LQKENI. CDR3 nucleotides: TGTGCCAGCTCACCGGTACTAGCGGGAGTGAAGCAAGAGACCCAGTACTTC. It encodes CASSPVLAGVKQETQYF.

V is TRBV7-2 and J is TRBJ1-2; tentatively, D is TRBD1 (6 bases). CDR1 is SGHTA and CDR2 is FQGNSA in the germline V gene. This CDR3 contains 16 residues. Trimming took 1 base from V and 9 from J, leaving 21 bases between them. The CDR3 protein is CASSLGKAPGESSYTF. The DNA for the CDR3 is TGTGCCAGCAGCTTAGGGAAGGCGCCAGGGGAATCGAGCTACACCTTC. Complete variable domain (other parts from reference TRBV7-2 and TRBJ1-2): GAGVSQSPSNKVTEKGKDVELRCDPISGHTALYWYRQSLGQGLEFLIYFQGNSAPDKSGLPSDRFSAERTGGSVSTLTIQRTQQEDSAVYLCASSLGKAPGESSYTFGSGTRLTVV.

This chain joins TRBV21-1 and TRBJ1-1; the table's D call of TRBD1 was not tested on the DNA. TRBV21-1 is labeled a pseudogene. The CDR3 is 17 amino acids. The CDR3 loop is CASTIRGGQGHHTEAFF. CDR3 coding DNA: TGTGCCAGCACCATACGAGGGGGACAGGGGCACCACACTGAAGCTTTCTTT.

Only a few counts were recorded for this clone. This chain joins TRBV6-4 and TRBJ2-1, with 9 nucleotides matching TRBD1. The CDR3 runs to 16 residues. With 6 bases clipped from V and 6 bases from J, the junction kept 12 bases outside the gene matches. Per the germline V gene, CDR1 is MRHNA and CDR2 is SNTAGT. The DNA of the CDR3 is TGTGCCAGCAGCGAAGATCCGGGACAGGGACCCAATGAGCAGTTCTTC. Its protein is CASSEDPGQGPNEQFF.

This sequence joins TRBV9 and TRBJ1-2; 10 bases map to TRBD1. The V and J ends lost 3 bases and 8 bases, in that order; junction bases with no gene match: 4. The CDR3 consists of 13 residues. Germline V CDR1 and CDR2: SGDLS, YYNGEE. CDR3 nucleotide sequence: TGTGCCAGCAGCGGACAGGGGGCCTGGGGCTACACCTTC. Translated, it gives CASSGQGAWGYTF.

This chain uses TRBV11-2 with TRBJ2-1, with D perhaps TRBD2 (6 bases). Per germline, CDR1 SGHAT and CDR2 FQNNGV. The CDR3 length is 16 residues. Trimming stripped 1 base from V and 0 bases from J, with 10 bases between. The CDR3 loop is CASSLVAASSYNEQFF. The CDR3, as DNA: TGTGCCAGCAGCTTAGTAGCGGCTAGCTCCTACAATGAGCAGTTCTTC.

This clone was seen a few times. The rearrangement uses TRBV6-5 and TRBJ2-3; D not certain. This CDR3 contains 13 residues. From germline, CDR1 is MNHEY and CDR2 SVGAGI. Trimming took off 2 bases at V and 2 bases at J, with 5 bases between the two ends. CDR3 in DNA: TGTGCCAGCAGTTACAGCAACACAGATACGCAGTATTTT. Protein sequence: CASSYSNTDTQYF.

The chain recombines TRBV9 with TRBJ2-2; maybe TRBD2 (6 bases). The CDR3 is 15 residues long. The germline V gene has CDR1 SGDLS and CDR2 YYNGEE. Trimming cost V 3 bases and J 5 bases, with 14 bases left between them. Written as DNA, the CDR3 is TGTGCCAGCAGCGCCCGGGGACTCCAAACCGGGGAGCTGTTTTTT. It is translated as CASSARGLQTGELFF.

The chain joins TRBV6-5 to TRBJ1-1, with TRBD1 as a possible D gene (6 bases). The CDR3 extends over 13 amino acids. Germline loops: CDR1 MNHEY, CDR2 SVGAGI. The V end was cut by 6 bases, the J end by 6 bases, with 14 bases between. In DNA form, the CDR3 reads TGTGCCAGCAGCTTACCGGGGGGCGCTGAAGCTTTCTTT. Translated: CASSLPGGAEAFF.

The gene calls are TRBV2 and TRBJ2-7; D perhaps matches TRBD1 (5 bases). CDR3 length equals 13 residues. Germline V gene sequence: CDR1 SNHLY, CDR2 FYNNEI. Trimming removed 6 bases from V and 4 bases from J, with 13 bases in between. The CDR3 DNA sequence: TGTGCCAGCAGGGCCCTCAGGGTGTACGAGCAGTACTTC. Translation gives CASRALRVYEQYF.

The chain combines TRBV27 with TRBJ2-7; 8 nucleotides agree with TRBD1. Germline assignment: CDR1 MNHEY and CDR2 SMNVEV (reference sequence). J was trimmed by 6 bases and V by 6 bases; bases with no gene match: 19. The CDR3 has 17 residues. CDR3 in amino acids: CASSVFTTGGSLSEQYF. The CDR3 nucleotides are TGTGCCAGCAGCGTTTTCACTACAGGGGGTTCCCTCTCCGAGCAGTACTTC.

This clone was observed a few times. This chain links TRBV5-6 with TRBJ1-1; 11 nucleotides match TRBD1. Germline lookup yields CDR1 SGHDT and CDR2 YYEEEE. The V gene end was trimmed by 3 bases and the J gene end by 9 bases; junction bases not matched to a gene: 7. This CDR3 is built from 14 residues. The CDR3: CASSYGQGAVKAFF. The CDR3 coding sequence is TGTGCCAGCAGCTATGGACAGGGGGCCGTCAAAGCTTTCTTT.